This TCR beta chain was sequenced in a study of shared clonotypes between healthy human individuals. Points from the study as a whole: Unshared clonotypes carried lower generation probabilities than those common to all four donors. Larger estimated richness was generally recorded for naive subsets relative to memory subsets. Depth of sequencing was expected to influence donor clonotype sharing.

The authors divided CD4+ cells into CD45RA+ naive and CD45RA-negative memory subsets. Regarding this clone: The target antigen is unknown.

TCRdb's table, derived via immunoSEQ multiplex PCR, lists solely in-frame clones and lacks some. Among roughly 700,000 clones listed, around 72% were seen once. This clonotype was obtained from a woman aged 25 to 39 in good health. The source material was memory CD4+ T cells sorted from blood. Noted subset: CD45RA-negative fraction.

The CDR3 protein is CASSTLETYEQFF. The DNA for the CDR3 is TGTGCCAGCAGCACCCTTGAGACCTATGAGCAGTTCTTC. The chain has TRBV11-3 and TRBJ2-1, with D hard to call. CDR3 length: 13 residues. The V and J ends lost 5 bases and 8 bases respectively, with 13 bases between them. Germline V gene data show CDR1 as SGHNT and CDR2 as YENEEA. Supplemented by reference TRBV11-3 and TRBJ2-1, the full variable domain reads EAGVVQSPRYKIIEKKQPVAFWCNPISGHNTLYWYLQNLGQGPELLIRYENEEAVDDSQLPKDRFSAERLKGVDSTLKIQPAELGDSAVYLCASSTLETYEQFFGPGTRLTVL.